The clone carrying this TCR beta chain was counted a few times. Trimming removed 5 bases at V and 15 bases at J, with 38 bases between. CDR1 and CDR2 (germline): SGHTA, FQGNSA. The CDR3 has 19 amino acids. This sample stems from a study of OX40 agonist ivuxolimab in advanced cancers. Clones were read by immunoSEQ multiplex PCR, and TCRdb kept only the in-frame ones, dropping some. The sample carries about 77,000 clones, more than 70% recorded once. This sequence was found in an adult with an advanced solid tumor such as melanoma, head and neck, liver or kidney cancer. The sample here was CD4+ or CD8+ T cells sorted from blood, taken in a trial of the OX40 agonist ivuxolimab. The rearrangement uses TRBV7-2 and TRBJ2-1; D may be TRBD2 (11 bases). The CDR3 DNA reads TGTGCCAGCAGCCAGGGACAGGGGATCCCCGGGACTAGCGGCCTCCTTGCGTTCTTC. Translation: CASSQGQGIPGTSGLLAFF.